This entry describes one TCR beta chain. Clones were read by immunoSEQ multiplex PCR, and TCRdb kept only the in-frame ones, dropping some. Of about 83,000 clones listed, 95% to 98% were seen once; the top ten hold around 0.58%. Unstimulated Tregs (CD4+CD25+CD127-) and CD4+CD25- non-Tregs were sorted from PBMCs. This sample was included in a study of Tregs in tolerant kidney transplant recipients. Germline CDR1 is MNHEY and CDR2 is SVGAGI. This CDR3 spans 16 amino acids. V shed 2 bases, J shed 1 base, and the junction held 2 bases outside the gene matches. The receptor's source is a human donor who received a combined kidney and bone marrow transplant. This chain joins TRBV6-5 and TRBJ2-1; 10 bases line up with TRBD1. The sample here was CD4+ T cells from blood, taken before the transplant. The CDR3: CASSYDRGLSYNEQFF. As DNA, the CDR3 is TGTGCCAGCAGTTACGACAGGGGGCTGTCCTACAATGAGCAGTTCTTC.